This TCR beta chain is drawn from a study of shared clonotypes between healthy human individuals. Study details: Ranging from 18 to 49 in age, donors were a couple of women and a few men.

Terminally differentiated effector memory CD45RA+ cells were excluded by CCR7 positive selection of CD45RO-negative cells. The CDR3 has 12 amino acids. Trimming took 10 bases from V and 8 from J, leaving 15 bases between them. Looked up from germline, CDR1 is MNHEY and CDR2 is SVGAGI. Genomic DNA of every subset was divided equally among multiple immunoSEQ plates. The protocol was immunoSEQ multiplex PCR, while the TCRdb copy is restricted to in-frame clones and leaves out a portion. The sample includes about 2 million clones, roughly 95% of them seen just once. This rearrangement joins TRBV6-5 to TRBJ2-1; D may match TRBD1 or TRBD2 (5 bases each). This TCR derives from a man aged 18 to 29 in good health. Specimen: naive CD8+ T cells sorted from blood. The CDR3 sequence is CATGPGRHEQFF. CDR3 nucleotide sequence: TGTGCCACCGGCCCGGGACGCCATGAGCAGTTCTTC.